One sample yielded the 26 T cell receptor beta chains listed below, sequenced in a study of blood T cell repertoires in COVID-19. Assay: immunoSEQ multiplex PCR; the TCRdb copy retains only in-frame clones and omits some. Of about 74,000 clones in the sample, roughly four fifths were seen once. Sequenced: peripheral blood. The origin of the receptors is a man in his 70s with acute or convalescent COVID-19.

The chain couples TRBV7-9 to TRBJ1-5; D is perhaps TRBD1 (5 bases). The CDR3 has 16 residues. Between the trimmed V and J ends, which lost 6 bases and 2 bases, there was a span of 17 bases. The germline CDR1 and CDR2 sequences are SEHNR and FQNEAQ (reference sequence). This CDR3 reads CASSSPGGGGNQPQHF. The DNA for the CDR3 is TGTGCCAGCAGTTCCCCCGGGGGAGGGGGCAATCAGCCCCAGCATTTT.

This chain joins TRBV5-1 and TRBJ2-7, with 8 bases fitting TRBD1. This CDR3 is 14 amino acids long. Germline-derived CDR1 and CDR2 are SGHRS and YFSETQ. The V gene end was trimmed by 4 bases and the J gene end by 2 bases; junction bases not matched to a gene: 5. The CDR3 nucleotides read TGCGCCAGCAGCGTGACAGGGGTCACCTACGAGCAGTACTTC. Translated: CASSVTGVTYEQYF.

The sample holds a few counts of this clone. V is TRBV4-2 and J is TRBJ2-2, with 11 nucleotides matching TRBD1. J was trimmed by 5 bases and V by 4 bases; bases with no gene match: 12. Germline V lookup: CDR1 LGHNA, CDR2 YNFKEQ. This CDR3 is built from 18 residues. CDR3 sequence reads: CASSPHMGTGGGTGELFF. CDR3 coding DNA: TGTGCCAGCAGCCCCCACATGGGGACAGGGGGAGGGACCGGGGAGCTGTTTTTT.

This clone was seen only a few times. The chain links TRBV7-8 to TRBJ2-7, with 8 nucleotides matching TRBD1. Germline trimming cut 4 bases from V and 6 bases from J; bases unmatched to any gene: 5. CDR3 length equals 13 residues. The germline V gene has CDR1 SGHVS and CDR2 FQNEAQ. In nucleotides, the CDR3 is TGTGCCAGCAGCTCCCTACAGGGGGGCGAGCAGTACTTC. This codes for CASSSLQGGEQYF. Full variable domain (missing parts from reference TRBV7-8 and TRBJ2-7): GAGVSQSPRYKVAKRGQDVALRCDPISGHVSLFWYQQALGQGPEFLTYFQNEAQLDKSGLPSDRFFAERPEGSVSTLKIQRTQQEDSAVYLCASSSLQGGEQYFGPGTRLTVT.

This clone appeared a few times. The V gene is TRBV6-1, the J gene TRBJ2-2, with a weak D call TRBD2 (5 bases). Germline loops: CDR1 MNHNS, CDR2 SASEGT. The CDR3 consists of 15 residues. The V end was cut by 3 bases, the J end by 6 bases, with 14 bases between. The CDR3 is CASSDRSRGAGELFF. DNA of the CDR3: TGTGCCAGCAGTGACCGCTCACGGGGAGCCGGGGAGCTGTTTTTT.

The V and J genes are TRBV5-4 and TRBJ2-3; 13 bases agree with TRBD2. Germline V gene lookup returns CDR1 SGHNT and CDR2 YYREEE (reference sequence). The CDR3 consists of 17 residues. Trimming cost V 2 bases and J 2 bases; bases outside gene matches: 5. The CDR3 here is CASSLRLAGGPTDTQYF. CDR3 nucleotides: TGTGCCAGCAGCTTAAGACTAGCGGGAGGTCCCACAGATACGCAGTATTTT. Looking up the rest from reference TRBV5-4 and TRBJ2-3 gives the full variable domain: ETGVTQSPTHLIKTRGQQVTLRCSSQSGHNTVSWYQQALGQGPQFIFQYYREEENGRGNFPPRFSGLQFPNYSSELNVNALELDDSALYLCASSLRLAGGPTDTQYFGPGTRLTVL.

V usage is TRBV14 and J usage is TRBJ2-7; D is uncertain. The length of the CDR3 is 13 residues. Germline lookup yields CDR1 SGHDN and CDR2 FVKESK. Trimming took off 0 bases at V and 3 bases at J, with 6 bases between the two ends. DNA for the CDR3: TGTGCCAGCAGCCAAGACCGCTACTACGAGCAGTACTTC. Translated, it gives CASSQDRYYEQYF.

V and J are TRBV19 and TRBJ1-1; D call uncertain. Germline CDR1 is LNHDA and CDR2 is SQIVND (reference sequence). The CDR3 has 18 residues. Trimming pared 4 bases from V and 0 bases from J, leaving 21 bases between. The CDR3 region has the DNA TGTGCCAGTAGTAGGGCGATGCGGACGTTCGGGATGAACACTGAAGCTTTCTTT. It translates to CASSRAMRTFGMNTEAFF.

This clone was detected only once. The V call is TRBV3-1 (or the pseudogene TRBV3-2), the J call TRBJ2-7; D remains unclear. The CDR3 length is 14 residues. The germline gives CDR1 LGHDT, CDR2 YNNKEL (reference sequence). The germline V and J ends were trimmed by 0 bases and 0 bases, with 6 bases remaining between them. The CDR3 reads CASSQDLSSYEQYF. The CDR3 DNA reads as TGTGCCAGCAGCCAAGATCTCTCCTCCTACGAGCAGTACTTC.

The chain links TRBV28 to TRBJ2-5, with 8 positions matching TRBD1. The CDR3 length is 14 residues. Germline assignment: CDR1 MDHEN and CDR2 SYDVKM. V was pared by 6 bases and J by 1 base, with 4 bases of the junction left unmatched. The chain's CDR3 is CASSRTGFQETQYF. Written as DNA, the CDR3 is TGTGCCAGCAGCAGGACAGGGTTCCAAGAGACCCAGTACTTC.

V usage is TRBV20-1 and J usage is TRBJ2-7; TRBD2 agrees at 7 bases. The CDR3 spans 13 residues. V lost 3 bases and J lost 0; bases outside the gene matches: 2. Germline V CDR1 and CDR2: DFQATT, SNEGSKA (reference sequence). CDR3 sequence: CSASRTSSYEQYF. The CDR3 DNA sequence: TGCAGTGCTAGTCGGACTAGCTCCTACGAGCAGTACTTC.

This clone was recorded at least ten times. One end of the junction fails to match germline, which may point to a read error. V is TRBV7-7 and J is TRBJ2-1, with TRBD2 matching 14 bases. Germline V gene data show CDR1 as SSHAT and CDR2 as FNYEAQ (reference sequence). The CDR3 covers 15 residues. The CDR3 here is CASSHGLAGGNEQFF. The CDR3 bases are TGTGCTAGCAGCCACGGACTAGCGGGAGGCAATGAGCAGTTCTTC.

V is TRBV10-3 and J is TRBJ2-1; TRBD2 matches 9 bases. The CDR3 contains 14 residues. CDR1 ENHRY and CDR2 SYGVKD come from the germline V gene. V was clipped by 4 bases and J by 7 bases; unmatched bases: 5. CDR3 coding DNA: TGTGCCATCAGTGGAGATAGCGGGAGTAATGAGCAGTTCTTC. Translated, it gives CAISGDSGSNEQFF.

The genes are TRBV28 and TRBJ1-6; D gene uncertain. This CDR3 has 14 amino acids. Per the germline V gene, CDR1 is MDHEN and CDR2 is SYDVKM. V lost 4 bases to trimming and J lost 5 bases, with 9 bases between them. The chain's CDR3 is CASSSVTDNSPLHF. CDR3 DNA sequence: TGTGCCAGCAGTTCGGTGACTGATAATTCACCCCTCCACTTT.

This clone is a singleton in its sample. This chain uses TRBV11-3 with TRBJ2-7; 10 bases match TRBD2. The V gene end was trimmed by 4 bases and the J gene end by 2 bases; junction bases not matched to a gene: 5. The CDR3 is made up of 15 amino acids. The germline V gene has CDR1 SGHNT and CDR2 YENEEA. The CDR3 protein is CASSSLAGGTYEQYF. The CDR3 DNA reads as TGTGCCAGCAGCTCGTTAGCGGGAGGTACCTACGAGCAGTACTTC.

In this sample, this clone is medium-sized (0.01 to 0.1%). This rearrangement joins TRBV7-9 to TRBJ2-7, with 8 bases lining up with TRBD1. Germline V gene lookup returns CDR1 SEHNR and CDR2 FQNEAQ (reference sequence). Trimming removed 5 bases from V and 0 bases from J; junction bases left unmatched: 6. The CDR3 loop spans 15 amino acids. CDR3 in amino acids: CASSTGQESSYEQYF. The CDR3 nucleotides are TGTGCCAGCAGCACGGGACAGGAGAGCTCCTACGAGCAGTACTTC.

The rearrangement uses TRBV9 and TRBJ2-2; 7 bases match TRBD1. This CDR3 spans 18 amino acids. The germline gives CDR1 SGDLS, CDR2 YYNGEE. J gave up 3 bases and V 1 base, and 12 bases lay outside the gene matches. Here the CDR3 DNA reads TGTGCCAGCAGCGTAAGGACAGGACCACGCAAAGACACCGGGGAGCTGTTTTTT. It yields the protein CASSVRTGPRKDTGELFF.

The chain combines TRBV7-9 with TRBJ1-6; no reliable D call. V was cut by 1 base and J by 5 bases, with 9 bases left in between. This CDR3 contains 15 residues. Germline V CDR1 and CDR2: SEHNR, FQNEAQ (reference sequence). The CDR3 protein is CASSLVSQHNSPLHF. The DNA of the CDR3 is TGTGCCAGCAGCTTAGTGTCACAACATAATTCACCCCTCCACTTT.

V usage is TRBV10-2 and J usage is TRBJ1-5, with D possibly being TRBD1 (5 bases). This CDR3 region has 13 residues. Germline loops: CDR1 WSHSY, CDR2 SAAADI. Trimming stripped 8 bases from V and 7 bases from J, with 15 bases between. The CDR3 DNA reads TGCGCCAGCCGTTCGGGACTAGGGCAGCCCCAGCATTTT. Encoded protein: CASRSGLGQPQHF.

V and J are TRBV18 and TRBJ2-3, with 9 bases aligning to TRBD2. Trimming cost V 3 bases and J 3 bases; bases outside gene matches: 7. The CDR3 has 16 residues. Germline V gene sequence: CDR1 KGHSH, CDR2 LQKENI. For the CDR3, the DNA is TGTGCCAGCTCACCTTTTAGCGGGGGAGGTACAGATACGCAGTATTTT. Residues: CASSPFSGGGTDTQYF.

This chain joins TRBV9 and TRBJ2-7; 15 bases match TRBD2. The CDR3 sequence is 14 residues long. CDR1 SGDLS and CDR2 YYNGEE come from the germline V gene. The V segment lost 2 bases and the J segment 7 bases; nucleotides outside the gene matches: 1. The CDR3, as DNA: TGTGCCAGCAGCGTCGGGACTAGCGGGAGGGAGCAGTACTTC. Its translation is CASSVGTSGREQYF.

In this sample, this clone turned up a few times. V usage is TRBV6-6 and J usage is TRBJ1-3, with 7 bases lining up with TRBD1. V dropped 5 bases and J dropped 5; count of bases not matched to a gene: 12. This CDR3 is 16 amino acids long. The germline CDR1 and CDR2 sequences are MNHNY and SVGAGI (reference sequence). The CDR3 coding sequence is TGTGCCAGCAGTAGTACACTCCCAGGGGGAAGAAACACCATATATTTT. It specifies CASSSTLPGGRNTIYF.

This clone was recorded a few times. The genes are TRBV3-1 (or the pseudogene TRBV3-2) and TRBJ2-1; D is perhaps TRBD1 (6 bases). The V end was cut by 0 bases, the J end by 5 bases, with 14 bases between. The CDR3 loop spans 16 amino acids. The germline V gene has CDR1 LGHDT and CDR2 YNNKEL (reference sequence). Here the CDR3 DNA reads TGTGCCAGCAGCCAAGATAGTGGGGGACACGACAATGAGCAGTTCTTC. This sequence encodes CASSQDSGGHDNEQFF.

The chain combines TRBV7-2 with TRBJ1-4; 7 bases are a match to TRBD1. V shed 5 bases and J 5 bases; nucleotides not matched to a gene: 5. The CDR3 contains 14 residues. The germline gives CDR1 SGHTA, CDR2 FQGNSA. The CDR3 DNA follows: TGTGCCAGCAGCGGGACAGCGTTAAATGAAAAACTGTTTTTT. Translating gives CASSGTALNEKLFF.

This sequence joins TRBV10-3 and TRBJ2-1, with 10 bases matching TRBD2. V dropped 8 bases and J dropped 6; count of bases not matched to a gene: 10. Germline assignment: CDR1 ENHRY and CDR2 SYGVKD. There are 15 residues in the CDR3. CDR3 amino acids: CAIGAVAGGSNEQFF. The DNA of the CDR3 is TGTGCCATCGGGGCGGTAGCGGGAGGTTCCAATGAGCAGTTCTTC.

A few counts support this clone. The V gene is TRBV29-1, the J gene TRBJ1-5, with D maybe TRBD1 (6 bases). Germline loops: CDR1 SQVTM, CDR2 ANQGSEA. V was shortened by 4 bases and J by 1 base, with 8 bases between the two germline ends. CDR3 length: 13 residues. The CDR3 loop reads CSVGDISNQPQHF. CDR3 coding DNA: TGCAGCGTTGGGGACATCAGCAATCAGCCCCAGCATTTT.